The rows below give T cell receptor beta chains drawn from one sample of a study of cytomegalovirus exposure and HLA in healthy donors. The assay was immunoSEQ multiplex PCR, and TCRdb's table has in-frame clones only and misses some. The sample holds 150,000 to 200,000 clones; around 86% are singletons and the top ten take about 1.5%. Sequencing was performed on PBMCs. These receptor sequences come from a woman aged 18 to 35 in good health and CMV-seronegative. Both conserved end residues are part of each CDR3. The order of the fields is CDR3 DNA, CDR3 protein, D gene, J gene, clone size, V gene. The D gene is left open where the match is weak. Rows give clone size only sometimes, using once, few, many, or a class for an expanded clone.

cdr3_nt: TGCGCCAGCATCCCTAGAGGCCCGACAGTGGTTTACGTTGAGACCCAGTACTTC
cdr3_aa: CASIPRGPTVVYVETQYF
d_call: .
j_call: TRBJ2-5
clone_size: .
v_call: TRBV23-1

cdr3_nt: TGCGCCAGCACCCCGATGTCAGGCTCCTACGAGCAGTACTTC
cdr3_aa: CASTPMSGSYEQYF
d_call: .
j_call: TRBJ2-7
clone_size: .
v_call: TRBV5-1

cdr3_nt: TGTGCCAGCAGAGAATCGGGACAGCTCAATGAAAAACTGTTTTTT
cdr3_aa: CASRESGQLNEKLFF
d_call: TRBD1
j_call: TRBJ1-4
clone_size: .
v_call: TRBV6-5

cdr3_nt: TGTGCCAGCAGCTCAATGGGACAGGCGAGGGAGACCCAGTACTTC
cdr3_aa: CASSSMGQARETQYF
d_call: TRBD1
j_call: TRBJ2-5
clone_size: .
v_call: TRBV7-2

cdr3_nt: TGTGCCAGCACTGGACTAGCGGGTTACTACGAGCAGTACTTC
cdr3_aa: CASTGLAGYYEQYF
d_call: TRBD2
j_call: TRBJ2-7
clone_size: .
v_call: TRBV6-1

cdr3_nt: TGTGCCAGCAGCTTAGCTCAGGGGGCGCCGGCTTTCTTT
cdr3_aa: CASSLAQGAPAFF
d_call: TRBD1
j_call: TRBJ1-1
clone_size: few
v_call: TRBV7-2

cdr3_nt: TGTGCCAGCAGGAGCGGGGGGGCAAACACCGGGGAGCTGTTTTTT
cdr3_aa: CASRSGGANTGELFF
d_call: TRBD2
j_call: TRBJ2-2
clone_size: .
v_call: TRBV6-1

cdr3_nt: TGTGCCAGCAGCCAAGCCGCAGGGGGCGTCTACGAGCAGTACTTC
cdr3_aa: CASSQAAGGVYEQYF
d_call: TRBD1
j_call: TRBJ2-7
clone_size: once
v_call: TRBV14

cdr3_nt: TGTGCCACCAGCAGAGGGACAGGGGGCAGGAGTGAAGCTTTCTTT
cdr3_aa: CATSRGTGGRSEAFF
d_call: TRBD1
j_call: TRBJ1-1
clone_size: once
v_call: TRBV15

cdr3_nt: TGTGCCAGCAGCTTAGCGCGGGGATTTGGGGACTCTGGAAACACCATATATTTT
cdr3_aa: CASSLARGFGDSGNTIYF
d_call: .
j_call: TRBJ1-3
clone_size: once
v_call: TRBV7-8

cdr3_nt: TGTGCCAGCAGCCCCGGGACTAGCGGGAGCACAGATACGCAGTATTTT
cdr3_aa: CASSPGTSGSTDTQYF
d_call: TRBD2
j_call: TRBJ2-3
clone_size: .
v_call: TRBV7-3

cdr3_nt: TGTGCCAGCAGTTGGCTAGGTAGCACAGATACGCAGTATTTT
cdr3_aa: CASSWLGSTDTQYF
d_call: .
j_call: TRBJ2-3
clone_size: once
v_call: TRBV27

cdr3_nt: TGTGCCTGGAGTGCGGAGTCCATTCAGTTCTTC
cdr3_aa: CAWSAESIQFF
d_call: .
j_call: TRBJ2-1
clone_size: once
v_call: TRBV30

cdr3_nt: TGTGCCTGGAGTTTCGACTATGGCTACACCTTC
cdr3_aa: CAWSFDYGYTF
d_call: .
j_call: TRBJ1-2
clone_size: .
v_call: TRBV30

cdr3_nt: TGTGCCAGCAGCTTCAGGGGACCTGGAAACACCATATATTTT
cdr3_aa: CASSFRGPGNTIYF
d_call: .
j_call: TRBJ1-3
clone_size: .
v_call: TRBV5-6

cdr3_nt: TGTGCCAGCAGTTACTCACCCCAGAACAATGGCTACACCTTC
cdr3_aa: CASSYSPQNNGYTF
d_call: .
j_call: TRBJ1-2
clone_size: .
v_call: TRBV6-5

cdr3_nt: TGTGCCATCAGTGGAACTAGCGGGGACAATGAGCAGTTCTTC
cdr3_aa: CAISGTSGDNEQFF
d_call: TRBD2
j_call: TRBJ2-1
clone_size: .
v_call: TRBV10-3

cdr3_nt: TGTGCCAGACCCGACAGGGAGGTAGAAAAACTGTTTTTT
cdr3_aa: CARPDREVEKLFF
d_call: TRBD1
j_call: TRBJ1-4
clone_size: .
v_call: TRBV27

cdr3_nt: TGCGCCAGCAGCCAAGGACAGGCAACCTACGAGCAGTACTTC
cdr3_aa: CASSQGQATYEQYF
d_call: TRBD1
j_call: TRBJ2-7
clone_size: .
v_call: TRBV10-2

cdr3_nt: TGTGCCAGCAGCTTAGCTAGCGGGGGGACAGATACGCAGTATTTT
cdr3_aa: CASSLASGGTDTQYF
d_call: TRBD2
j_call: TRBJ2-3
clone_size: .
v_call: TRBV7-2

cdr3_nt: TGTGCCTGGAGTGGGAGACTAGCCCTCAATTCACCCCTCCACTTT
cdr3_aa: CAWSGRLALNSPLHF
d_call: .
j_call: TRBJ1-6
clone_size: .
v_call: TRBV30

cdr3_nt: TGTGCCAGCAGCCCGTTCCGGACAGGGGGCTACTACGAGCAGTACTTC
cdr3_aa: CASSPFRTGGYYEQYF
d_call: TRBD1
j_call: TRBJ2-7
clone_size: once
v_call: TRBV27

cdr3_nt: TGTGCCTGGAGTAGGGACAGGGTAAAAGGTGGGAATCAGCCCCAGCATTTT
cdr3_aa: CAWSRDRVKGGNQPQHF
d_call: TRBD1
j_call: TRBJ1-5
clone_size: .
v_call: TRBV30

cdr3_nt: TGTGCCAGCAGGGCCTCTAACTATGGCTACACCTTC
cdr3_aa: CASRASNYGYTF
d_call: .
j_call: TRBJ1-2
clone_size: .
v_call: TRBV28